A selection of T cell receptor beta chains follows, all from one sample in a study of CD8+CD57+ T cells in acquired aplastic anemia. TCRdb redid the calling of the reads with MiXCR, one entry per CDR3 protein. The data contain 200,000 to 250,000 distinct CDR3 sequences, approximately 45% of them singletons. The sample comprised sorted CD4+, CD8+, or CD8+CD57+ T cells (not recorded which) from PBMCs. These receptors were taken from a human donor with aplastic anemia. CDR3s include the opening cysteine and the closing phenylalanine or tryptophan. The D gene is left open where the match is weak. Rows may omit the clone size; those that give it use once, few, many or a size class.

len,d_gene,j_gene,abundance,v_gene,CDR3aa,CDR3nt
16,TRBD1,TRBJ1-2,-,TRBV19,CASSTPGTVARYGYTF,TGTGCCAGTAGTACCCCAGGGACAGTAGCTAGGTATGGCTACACCTTC
15,TRBD1,TRBJ1-2,-,TRBV25-1,CASTGVGTGPYGYTF,TGTGCCAGCACCGGGGTCGGGACAGGCCCCTATGGCTACACCTTC
18,-,TRBJ1-2,-,TRBV9,CASSGPPKDRDANYGYTF,TGTGCCAGCAGCGGGCCCCCCAAAGACAGAGACGCTAACTATGGCTACACCTTC
17,TRBD1,TRBJ1-3,many,TRBV7-2,CASSPNPDRGRGNTIYF,TGTGCCAGCAGCCCAAACCCCGACAGGGGGCGAGGAAACACCATATATTTT
14,TRBD1,TRBJ1-1,-,TRBV9,CASSLDRGWTEAFF,TGTGCCAGCAGCTTAGACAGGGGGTGGACTGAAGCTTTCTTT
16,-,TRBJ2-7,-,TRBV27,CASSFGLGESSYEQYF,TGTGCCAGCAGTTTCGGTTTAGGGGAAAGCTCCTACGAGCAGTACTTC
11,-,TRBJ1-2,many,TRBV29-1,CSVEVRYGYTF,TGCAGCGTTGAAGTTCGATATGGCTACACCTTC
12,-,TRBJ2-7,many,TRBV30,CAWTRDGIGQYF,TGTGCCTGGACGAGAGACGGTATCGGGCAGTACTTC
13,TRBD1,TRBJ2-7,-,TRBV20-1,CSAPGQGRGEQYF,TGCAGTGCCCCGGGACAGGGACGTGGCGAGCAGTACTTC
13,TRBD2,TRBJ2-3,-,TRBV29-1,CSTLGAGGDTQYF,TGCAGCACACTAGGCGCCGGGGGGGATACGCAGTATTTT
11,-,TRBJ1-1,once,TRBV5-7,CASSPGTEALF,TGTGCCAGCTCACCAGGCACTGAAGCTCTCTTT
15,-,TRBJ1-1,few,TRBV5-5,CASSLGPGAGTEAFF,TGTGCCAGCAGCTTGGGCCCAGGGGCCGGCACTGAAGCTTTCTTT
14,TRBD1,TRBJ1-1,few,TRBV19,CASSVDRGNTEAFF,TGTGCCAGTAGTGTTGACAGGGGGAACACTGAAGCTTTCTTT
12,-,TRBJ2-7,once,TRBV20-1,CSASNREYEQYF,TGCAGTGCTAGCAACAGGGAGTACGAGCAGTACTTC
13,-,TRBJ2-4,-,TRBV4-1,CANRELAKNIQYF,TGCGCCAACCGGGAACTAGCCAAAAACATTCAGTACTTC
13,-,TRBJ1-2,-,TRBV2,CASSEARVYGYTF,TGTGCCAGCAGTGAAGCGAGGGTCTATGGCTACACCTTC
15,-,TRBJ2-1,many,TRBV25-1,CASSGLAGSYNEQFF,TGTGCCAGCAGTGGGCTGGCGGGGTCCTACAATGAGCAGTTCTTC
13,-,TRBJ2-7,many,TRBV11-2,CASSPGLAYEQYF,TGTGCCAGCAGCCCAGGCTTAGCGTACGAGCAGTACTTC
15,TRBD2,TRBJ2-1,few,TRBV10-3,CAIRWTSGRSHEQFF,TGTGCCATCAGGTGGACTAGCGGGAGGAGCCATGAGCAGTTCTTC
15,TRBD1,TRBJ1-2,many,TRBV14,CASSQAIIGTDGYTF,TGTGCCAGCAGCCAAGCGATCATCGGGACAGACGGCTACACCTTC
13,TRBD1,TRBJ2-7,-,TRBV20-1,CSARTTGFDEQYF,TGCAGTGCTAGAACGACAGGGTTCGATGAGCAGTACTTC
15,-,TRBJ2-1,many,TRBV29-1,CSVHRQDSPFNEQFF,TGCAGCGTACACAGACAGGACTCACCCTTCAATGAGCAGTTCTTC
14,TRBD2,TRBJ2-7,once,TRBV20-1,CSAIWTSRPGELYF,TGCAGTGCTATCTGGACTAGCCGTCCCGGGGAGCTGTACTTC
15,-,TRBJ1-1,many,TRBV12-3/TRBV12-4,CASSLLDRLPTEAFF,TGTGCCAGCAGTCTTCTGGACCGTTTGCCCACTGAAGCTTTCTTT
16,TRBD2,TRBJ2-1,few,TRBV5-1,CASSPKLAGGNNEQFF,TGTGCCAGCAGCCCCAAACTAGCGGGGGGGAACAATGAGCAGTTCTTC
19,TRBD2,TRBJ2-1,-,TRBV10-3,CAISESGTSGLQQRNEQFF,TGTGCCATCAGTGAGTCCGGGACTAGCGGCCTCCAACAGCGGAATGAGCAGTTCTTC
16,TRBD1,TRBJ1-4,-,TRBV3-1,CASSQFLTGAGEKLFF,TGTGCCAGCAGCCAATTTTTGACAGGGGCGGGGGAAAAACTGTTTTTT
14,-,TRBJ1-1,-,TRBV9,CASSPAQVDTEAFF,TGTGCCAGCAGCCCCGCTCAGGTGGACACTGAAGCTTTCTTT
15,-,TRBJ1-6,many,TRBV6-1,CASSSAAGDNSPLHF,TGTGCCAGCAGCTCGGCGGCCGGAGATAATTCACCCCTCCACTTT
18,-,TRBJ1-2,many,TRBV27,CASSPRKSRASLNYGYTF,TGTGCCAGCAGTCCAAGAAAGAGCCGGGCCTCACTTAACTATGGCTACACCTTC
15,TRBD1,TRBJ2-7,many,TRBV9,CASGEGTGMKYEQYF,TGTGCCAGCGGTGAGGGGACAGGGATGAAGTACGAGCAGTACTTC
16,-,TRBJ2-2,many,TRBV7-9,CASSLLWTPTTGELFF,TGTGCCAGCAGCTTACTCTGGACCCCCACCACCGGGGAGCTGTTTTTT
14,-,TRBJ2-7,-,TRBV7-2,CASSLDQSSYEQYF,TGTGCCAGCAGCTTAGACCAAAGCTCCTACGAGCAGTACTTC
13,-,TRBJ1-5,-,TRBV7-2,CASSSQPNQPQHF,TGTGCCAGCAGCTCACAACCGAATCAGCCCCAGCATTTT
15,TRBD2,TRBJ2-3,many,TRBV10-1,CASSEYRGGTDTQYF,TGCGCCAGCAGTGAGTACCGCGGGGGGACAGATACGCAGTATTTT
16,-,TRBJ1-5,-,TRBV6-6,CASSPTEVGGSQPQHF,TGTGCCAGCAGCCCCACGGAGGTTGGCGGGAGTCAGCCCCAGCATTTT
15,TRBD1,TRBJ1-4,many,TRBV4-1,CASSQVDRGGEKLFF,TGCGCCAGCAGCCAAGTTGACAGGGGCGGGGAAAAACTGTTTTTT
16,TRBD2,TRBJ2-7,-,TRBV7-2,CASSWGLAGGPHEQYF,TGTGCCAGCAGCTGGGGGCTAGCGGGGGGGCCCCACGAGCAGTACTTC
13,-,TRBJ2-7,many,TRBV20-1,CSAKMTESYEQYF,TGCAGTGCCAAGATGACAGAATCCTACGAGCAGTACTTC
14,-,TRBJ1-2,-,TRBV7-9,CASLGAGRSYGYTF,TGTGCCAGCCTCGGCGCAGGGCGAAGTTATGGCTACACCTTC
18,TRBD2,TRBJ2-3,-,TRBV5-1,CASSSELAGVTSTGTQYF,TGCGCCAGCAGCTCGGAGCTAGCGGGAGTCACTAGCACAGGTACGCAGTATTTT
13,TRBD1,TRBJ2-2,many,TRBV7-9,CATGTVNTGELFF,TGTGCCACCGGGACAGTGAACACCGGGGAGCTGTTTTTT
15,TRBD1,TRBJ1-2,few,TRBV12-5,CASGETLDREYGYTF,TGTGCTAGTGGTGAAACCTTGGACAGGGAATATGGCTACACCTTC
16,TRBD2,TRBJ2-7,-,TRBV29-1,CSVIPGLAGARREQYF,TGCAGCGTGATCCCAGGACTAGCGGGGGCTCGGCGCGAGCAGTACTTC
15,-,TRBJ1-1,many,TRBV7-9,CASTGGAASNTEAFF,TGTGCCAGTACCGGGGGGGCAGCGTCGAACACTGAAGCTTTCTTT